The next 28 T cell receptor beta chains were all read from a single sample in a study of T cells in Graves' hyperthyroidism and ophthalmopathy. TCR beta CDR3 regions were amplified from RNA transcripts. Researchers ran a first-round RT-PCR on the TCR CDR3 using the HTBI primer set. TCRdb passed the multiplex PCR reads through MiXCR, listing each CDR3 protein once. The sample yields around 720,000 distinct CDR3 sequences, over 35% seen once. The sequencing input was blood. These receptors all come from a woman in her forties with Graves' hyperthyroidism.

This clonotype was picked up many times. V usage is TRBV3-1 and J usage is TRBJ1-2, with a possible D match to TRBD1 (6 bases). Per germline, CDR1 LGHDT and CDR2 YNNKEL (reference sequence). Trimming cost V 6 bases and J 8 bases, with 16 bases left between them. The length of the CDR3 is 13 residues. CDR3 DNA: TGTGCCAGCAGTCTCCAGGGGCTGGAGGGCTACACCTTC. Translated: CASSLQGLEGYTF.

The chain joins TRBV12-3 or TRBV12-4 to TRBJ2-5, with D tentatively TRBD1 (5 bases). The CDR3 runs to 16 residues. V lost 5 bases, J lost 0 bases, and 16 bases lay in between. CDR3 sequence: CASSHPQATDQETQYF. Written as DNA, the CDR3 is TGTGCCAGCAGTCATCCACAGGCGACCGACCAAGAGACCCAGTACTTC.

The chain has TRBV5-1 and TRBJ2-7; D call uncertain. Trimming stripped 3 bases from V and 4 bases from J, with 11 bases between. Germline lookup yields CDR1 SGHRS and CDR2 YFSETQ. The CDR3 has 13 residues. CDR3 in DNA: TGCGCCAGCAGCTCCATTCCCGATTACGAGCAGTACTTC. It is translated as CASSSIPDYEQYF. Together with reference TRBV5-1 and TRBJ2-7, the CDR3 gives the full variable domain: KAGVTQTPRYLIKTRGQQVTLSCSPISGHRSVSWYQQTPGQGLQFLFEYFSETQRNKGNFPGRFSGRQFSNSRSEMNVSTLELGDSALYLCASSSIPDYEQYFGPGTRLTVT.

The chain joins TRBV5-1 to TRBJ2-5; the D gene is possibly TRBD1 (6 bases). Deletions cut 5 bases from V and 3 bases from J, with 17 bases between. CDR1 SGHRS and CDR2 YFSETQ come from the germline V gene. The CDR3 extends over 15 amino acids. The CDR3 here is CASSKQGKAEETQYF. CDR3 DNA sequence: TGCGCCAGCAGTAAACAGGGAAAGGCTGAAGAGACCCAGTACTTC.

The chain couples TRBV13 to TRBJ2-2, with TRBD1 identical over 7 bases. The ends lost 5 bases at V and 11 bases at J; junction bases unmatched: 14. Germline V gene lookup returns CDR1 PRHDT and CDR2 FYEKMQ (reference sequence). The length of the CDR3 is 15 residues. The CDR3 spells CASSQRADRAYELFF. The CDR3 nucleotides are TGTGCCAGCAGCCAGAGGGCCGACAGGGCCTACGAGCTGTTTTTT.

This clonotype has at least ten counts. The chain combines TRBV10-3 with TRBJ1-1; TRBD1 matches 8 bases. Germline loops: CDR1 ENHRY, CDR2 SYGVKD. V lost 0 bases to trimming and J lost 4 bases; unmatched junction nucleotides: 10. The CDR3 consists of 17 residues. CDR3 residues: CAISESDRGGLITEAFF. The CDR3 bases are TGTGCCATCAGTGAGTCCGACAGGGGAGGATTGATCACTGAAGCTTTCTTT.

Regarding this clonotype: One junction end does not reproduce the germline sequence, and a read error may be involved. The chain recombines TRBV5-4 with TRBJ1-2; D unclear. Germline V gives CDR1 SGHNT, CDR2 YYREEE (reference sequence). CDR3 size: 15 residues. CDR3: CASSQVMTLNYGHTF. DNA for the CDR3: TGTGCCAGCAGCCAAGTCATGACTCTAAACTATGGCCACACCTTC.

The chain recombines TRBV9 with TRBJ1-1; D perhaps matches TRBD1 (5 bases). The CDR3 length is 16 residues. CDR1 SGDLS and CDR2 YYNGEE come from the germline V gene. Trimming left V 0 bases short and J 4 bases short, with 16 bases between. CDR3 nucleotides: TGTGCCAGCAGCGTAGAGGGCCACGGGAGGGGCACTGAAGCTTTCTTT. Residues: CASSVEGHGRGTEAFF.

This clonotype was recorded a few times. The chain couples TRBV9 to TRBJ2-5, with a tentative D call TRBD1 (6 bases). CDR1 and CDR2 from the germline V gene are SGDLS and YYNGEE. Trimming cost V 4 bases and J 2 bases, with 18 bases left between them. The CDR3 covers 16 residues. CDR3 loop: CASSLAIGGRQETQYF. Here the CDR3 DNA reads TGTGCCAGCAGCTTGGCCATTGGGGGCCGACAAGAGACCCAGTACTTC.

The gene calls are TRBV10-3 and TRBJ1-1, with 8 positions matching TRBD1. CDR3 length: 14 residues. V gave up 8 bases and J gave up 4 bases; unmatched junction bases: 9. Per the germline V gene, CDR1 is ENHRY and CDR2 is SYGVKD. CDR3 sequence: CAIGQGESFTEAFF. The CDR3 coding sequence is TGTGCCATCGGACAGGGAGAGTCTTTCACTGAAGCTTTCTTT.

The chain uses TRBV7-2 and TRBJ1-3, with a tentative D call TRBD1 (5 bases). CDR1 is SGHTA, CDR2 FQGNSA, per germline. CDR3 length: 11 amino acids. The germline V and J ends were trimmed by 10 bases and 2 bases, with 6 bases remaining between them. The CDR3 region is CATTAGNTIYF. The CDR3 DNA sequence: TGTGCCACGACAGCTGGAAACACCATATATTTT. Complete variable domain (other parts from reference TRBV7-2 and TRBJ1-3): GAGVSQSPSNKVTEKGKDVELRCDPISGHTALYWYRQSLGQGLEFLIYFQGNSAPDKSGLPSDRFSAERTGGSVSTLTIQRTQQEDSAVYLCATTAGNTIYFGEGSWLTVV.

The chain's CDR3 is CATLTGAGEKLFF. DNA for the CDR3: TGTGCCACGTTGACAGGGGCAGGAGAAAAACTGTTTTTT. The chain joins TRBV28 to TRBJ1-4; TRBD1 matches at 8 bases. V was clipped by 10 bases and J by 8 bases; unmatched bases: 9. Germline CDR1 reads MDHEN; CDR2 reads SYDVKM. The CDR3 consists of 13 residues.

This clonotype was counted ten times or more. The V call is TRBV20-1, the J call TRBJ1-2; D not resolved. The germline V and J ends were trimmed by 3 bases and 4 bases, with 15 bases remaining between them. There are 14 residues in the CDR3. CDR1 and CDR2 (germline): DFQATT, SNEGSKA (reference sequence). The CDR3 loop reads CSARPFKNGYGYTF. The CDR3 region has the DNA TGCAGTGCTAGGCCCTTCAAAAATGGCTATGGCTACACCTTC.

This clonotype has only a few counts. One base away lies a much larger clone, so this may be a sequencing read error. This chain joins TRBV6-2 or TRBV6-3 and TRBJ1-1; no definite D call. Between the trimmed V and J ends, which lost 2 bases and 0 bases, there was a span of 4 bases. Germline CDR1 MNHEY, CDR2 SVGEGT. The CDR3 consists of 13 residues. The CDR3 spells CASSYPVNTEAFF. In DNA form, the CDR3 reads TGTGCCAGCAGTTACCCGGTGAACACTGAAGCTTTCTTT.

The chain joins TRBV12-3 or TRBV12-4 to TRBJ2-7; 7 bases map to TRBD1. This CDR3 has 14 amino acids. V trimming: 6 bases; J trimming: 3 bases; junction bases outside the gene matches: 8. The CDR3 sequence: CASRGGQDRYEQYF. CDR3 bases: TGTGCCAGCAGAGGAGGACAGGACCGCTACGAGCAGTACTTC.

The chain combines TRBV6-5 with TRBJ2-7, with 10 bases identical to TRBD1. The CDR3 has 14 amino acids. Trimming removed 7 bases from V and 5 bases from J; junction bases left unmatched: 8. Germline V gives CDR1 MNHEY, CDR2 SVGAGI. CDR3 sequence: CASTTGQGLNEQYF. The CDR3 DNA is TGTGCCAGCACGACGGGACAGGGGCTCAACGAGCAGTACTTC.

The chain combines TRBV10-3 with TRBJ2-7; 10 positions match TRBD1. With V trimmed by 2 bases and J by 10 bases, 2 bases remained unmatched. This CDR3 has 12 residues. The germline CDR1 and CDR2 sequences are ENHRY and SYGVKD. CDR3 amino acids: CAISERDRGQYF. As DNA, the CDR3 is TGTGCCATCAGTGAGAGGGACAGGGGTCAGTACTTC.

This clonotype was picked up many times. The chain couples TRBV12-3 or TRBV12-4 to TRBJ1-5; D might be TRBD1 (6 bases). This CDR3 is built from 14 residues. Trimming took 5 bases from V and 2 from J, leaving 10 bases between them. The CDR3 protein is CASSGGLGNQPQHF. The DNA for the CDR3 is TGTGCCAGCAGTGGGGGGCTCGGCAATCAGCCCCAGCATTTT.

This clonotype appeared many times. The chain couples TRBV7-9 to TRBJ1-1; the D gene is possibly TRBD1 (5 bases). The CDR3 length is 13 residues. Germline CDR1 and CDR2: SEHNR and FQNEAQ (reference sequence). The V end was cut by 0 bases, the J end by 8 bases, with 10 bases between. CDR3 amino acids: CASSLAGQGEAFF. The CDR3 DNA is TGTGCCAGCAGCTTAGCGGGTCAGGGCGAAGCTTTCTTT.

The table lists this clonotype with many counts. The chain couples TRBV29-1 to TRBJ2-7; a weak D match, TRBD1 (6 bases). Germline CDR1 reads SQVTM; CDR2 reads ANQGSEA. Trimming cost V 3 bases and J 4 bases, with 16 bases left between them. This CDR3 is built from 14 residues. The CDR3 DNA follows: TGCAGCGTTGAGGGCAGGGGAAGGGGTTACGAGCAGTACTTC. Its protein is CSVEGRGRGYEQYF.

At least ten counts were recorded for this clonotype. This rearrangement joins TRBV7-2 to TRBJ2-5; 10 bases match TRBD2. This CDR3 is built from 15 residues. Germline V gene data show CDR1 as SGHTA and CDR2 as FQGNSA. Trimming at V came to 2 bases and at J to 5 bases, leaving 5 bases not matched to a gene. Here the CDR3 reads CASSLTSGTFETQYF. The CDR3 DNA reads TGTGCCAGCAGCTTAACTAGCGGGACCTTCGAGACCCAGTACTTC.

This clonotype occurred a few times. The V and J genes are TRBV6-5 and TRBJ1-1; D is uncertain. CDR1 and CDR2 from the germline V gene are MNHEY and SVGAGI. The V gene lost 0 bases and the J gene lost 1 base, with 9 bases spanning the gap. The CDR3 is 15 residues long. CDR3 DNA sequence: TGTGCCAGCAGTTACTCTGGGGTTCAGAACACTGAAGCTTTCTTT. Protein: CASSYSGVQNTEAFF.

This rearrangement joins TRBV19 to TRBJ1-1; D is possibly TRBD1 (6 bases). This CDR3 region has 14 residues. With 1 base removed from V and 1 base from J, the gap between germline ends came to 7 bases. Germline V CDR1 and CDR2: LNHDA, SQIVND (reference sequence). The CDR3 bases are TGTGCCAGTAGTATAGTGACAGGGAACACTGAAGCTTTCTTT. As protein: CASSIVTGNTEAFF.

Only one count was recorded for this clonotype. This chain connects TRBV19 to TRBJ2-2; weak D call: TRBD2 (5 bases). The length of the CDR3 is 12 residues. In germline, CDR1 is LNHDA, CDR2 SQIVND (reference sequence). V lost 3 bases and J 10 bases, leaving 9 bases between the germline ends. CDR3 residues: CASSIRGSELFF. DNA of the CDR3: TGTGCCAGTAGTATCCGGGGATCGGAGCTGTTTTTT.

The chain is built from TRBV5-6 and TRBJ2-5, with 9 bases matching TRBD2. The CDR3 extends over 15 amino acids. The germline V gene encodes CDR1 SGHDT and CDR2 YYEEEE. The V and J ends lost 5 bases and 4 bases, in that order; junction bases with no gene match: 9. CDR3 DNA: TGTGCCAGCAGGTTTAGCGGGAGTGGTACAGAGACCCAGTACTTC. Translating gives CASRFSGSGTETQYF.

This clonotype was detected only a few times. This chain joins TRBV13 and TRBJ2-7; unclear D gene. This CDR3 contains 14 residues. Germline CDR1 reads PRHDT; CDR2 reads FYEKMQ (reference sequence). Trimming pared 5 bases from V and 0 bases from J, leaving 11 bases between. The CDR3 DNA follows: TGTGCCAGCAGCCCCTCCCTTCGCTCCTACGAGCAGTACTTC. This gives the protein CASSPSLRSYEQYF.

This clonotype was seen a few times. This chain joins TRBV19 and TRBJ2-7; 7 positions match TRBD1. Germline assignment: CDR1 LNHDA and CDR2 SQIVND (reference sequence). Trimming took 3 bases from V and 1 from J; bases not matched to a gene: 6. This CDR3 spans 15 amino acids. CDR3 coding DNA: TGTGCCAGTAGTATTTTCGAGGGGGCTTCCTACGAGCAGTACTTC. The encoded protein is CASSIFEGASYEQYF.

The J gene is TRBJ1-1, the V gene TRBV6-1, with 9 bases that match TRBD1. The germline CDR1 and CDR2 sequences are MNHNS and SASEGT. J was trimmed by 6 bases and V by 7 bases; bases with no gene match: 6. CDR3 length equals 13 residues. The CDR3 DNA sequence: TGTGCCAGCAATGGACAGGGGTTCTCTGAAGCTTTCTTT. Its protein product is CASNGQGFSEAFF.